This TCR beta chain comes out of a study of regulatory T cells in long-lasting Graves disease. This CDR3 contains 16 residues. The germline V and J ends were trimmed by 7 bases and 2 bases, with 20 bases remaining between them. Germline lookup yields CDR1 MNHNS and CDR2 SASEGT. On this clonotype itself: As yet, its antigen is unknown.

Time point described: newly diagnosed GD, antithyroid drugs for less than 3 months. PBMC-derived RNA was used for the TCR library. Graves' disease diagnosis used American Thyroid Association guidelines. Regarding the study as a whole: Favored usage of TRBV28, TRBJ1-2 and TRBJ2-5 was recorded in persistent disease.

Library construction for TCR beta used iRepertoire HTBI primers and Arm-PCR of CDR3 regions. TCRdb recomputed calls from the multiplex PCR reads with MiXCR, one row per CDR3 protein. This repertoire shows hundreds of thousands of distinct CDR3 sequences, 16% found once; its top ten account for more than 15%. These same data were also listed under a study on T cells in Graves' hyperthyroidism and ophthalmopathy. That publication notes: The HTBI primer set was used in a first-round RT-PCR of the TCR CDR3.

This TCR was recovered from a woman younger than 45 with Graves disease. This chain joins TRBV6-1 and TRBJ1-1, with a weak D call TRBD1 (6 bases). This specimen consisted of peripheral blood mononuclear cells (PBMCs), obtained at new diagnosis, from a patient treated with antithyroid drugs. CDR3 protein: CASIRRFGQPNTEAFF. CDR3 in DNA: TGTGCCAGCATCCGCCGTTTCGGACAGCCAAACACTGAAGCTTTCTTT.